Listed below are T cell receptor delta chains from one sample, sequenced in a study of Vδ1+ human thymocytes. TCRdb used CATT to re-call clones from the multiplex PCR reads. The repertoire holds around 56,000 delta-chain clones, with about 16% as singletons. Sequenced input: Vdelta1+ gamma-delta thymocytes from the thymus. The receptors derive from a girl under three years old who had congenital heart surgery. CDR3s include the opening cysteine and the closing phenylalanine or tryptophan. A D gene is named only where the DNA matches it firmly. A row's size may be missing; if present it is once, few, many or a size class.

j_gene,abundance,v_gene,len,d_gene,CDR3nt,CDR3aa
TRDJ1,few,TRDV1,20,-,TGTGCTCTTGGGGAACCTGCCTACTTGGGATGCCTACGGTACACCGATAAACTCATCTTT,CALGEPAYLGCLRYTDKLIF
TRDJ1,-,TRDV1,18,TRDD3,TGTGCTCTTGGGGAACTGATCCTACGGCGTGGGGGATCCGATAAACTCATCTTT,CALGELILRRGGSDKLIF
TRDJ1,-,TRDV1,19,-,TGTGCTGCTTCCCGGGGGTCCCGATATCTCGATGGGAGGGCCGATAAACTCATCTTT,CAASRGSRYLDGRADKLIF
TRDJ1,few,TRDV1,21,TRDD3,TGTGCTCTTGGGGAATGCTTTCCTTCGAACTGGGGGACCAAGTACACCGATAAACTCATCTTT,CALGECFPSNWGTKYTDKLIF
TRDJ1,-,TRAV29/DV5,19,-,TGTGCAGCAAGCGCTACTGGGAGAAAATGTCGAACATACACCGATAAACTCATCTTT,CAASATGRKCRTYTDKLIF
TRDJ1,-,TRDV1,21,TRDD3,TGTGCTCTTGGGGAACCTAAGACGGCTCCCGTGGGGGATATCCACACCGATAAACCCATCTTT,CALGEPKTAPVGDIHTDKPIF
TRDJ1,few,TRDV1,20,TRDD3,TGTGCTCTTGGGGAACCGAACCCCGTACTGGGGGATACGTACACCGATAAACTCATCTTT,CALGEPNPVLGDTYTDKLIF
TRDJ1,-,TRDV1,18,TRDD3,TGTGCTCTTGGGGTTCTACGGGGGATTCCTCCGTACACCGATAAACTCATCTTT,CALGVLRGIPPYTDKLIF
TRDJ1,few,TRDV1,16,-,TGTGCTCTTGGGGAACTGGTCCCCCCCCACCCCGATAAACTCATCTTT,CALGELVPPHPDKLIF
TRDJ1,few,TRDV1,15,-,TGTGCTCTTGGGGAACTACCCTTATACACCGATAAACTCATCTTT,CALGELPLYTDKLIF
TRDJ1,few,TRDV1,18,-,TGTGCTCTTGGGGTCCTTCCTCTTACTGGGGAGAACACCGATAAACTCATCTTT,CALGVLPLTGENTDKLIF
TRDJ1,-,TRDV1,20,-,TGTGCTCTTGGGGAACGAAATCCTTCCGTCCAATACTGGTCAACCGATAAACTCATCTTT,CALGERNPSVQYWSTDKLIF
TRDJ1,few,TRDV1,20,TRDD3,TGTGCTCTTGGGGAAACTCCAGTACTGGGGGATACGCAGTACACTGATAAACTCATCTTT,CALGETPVLGDTQYTDKLIF
TRDJ1,-,TRAV29/DV5,27,-,-,CSVLLCSKRKILLHSLVLGDTPDKLIF
TRDJ1,few,TRDV1,17,TRDD3,TGTGCTCTTGGGGAGGGGGCTCTGGGGGATTTGTCCGATAAACTCATCTTT,CALGEGALGDLSDKLIF
TRDJ1,-,TRDV1,18,-,TGTGCTCTTGGGGAACTGTCGTCCCCGGTTGGGTACACCGATAAACTCATCTTT,CALGELSSPVGYTDKLIF